The 21 T cell receptor beta chains reported below all come from one sample, sequenced in a study of T cell responses to AZD1222 COVID-19 vaccine. Sequencing was performed with immunoSEQ multiplex PCR; in TCRdb, only in-frame clones are kept and a portion is missing. This sample carries tens of thousands of clones, under 95% of them seen once, and the ten largest clones take around a fifth. Source: peripheral blood, taken on day 0 of AZD1222 vaccination. The receptors shown here come from an adult in good health.

This rearrangement joins TRBV28 to TRBJ1-1, with D possibly matching TRBD1 (5 bases). Germline assignment: CDR1 MDHEN and CDR2 SYDVKM. The CDR3 loop spans 13 amino acids. V shed 7 bases and J shed 0 bases, with 9 bases lying between them. The CDR3 here is CASKAGLNTEAFF. CDR3 bases: TGTGCCAGCAAGGCGGGGCTGAACACTGAAGCTTTCTTT.

The chain links TRBV28 to TRBJ2-7; 12 bases align to TRBD1. This CDR3 comprises 15 residues. Trimming removed 4 bases from V and 5 bases from J; junction bases left unmatched: 6. The germline V gene encodes CDR1 MDHEN and CDR2 SYDVKM. The CDR3 loop reads CASSSAGTGGNEQYF. For the CDR3, the DNA is TGTGCCAGCAGTTCCGCTGGGACAGGGGGCAACGAGCAGTACTTC.

CDR3 region: CASGQSPYGTVYNSPLHF. CDR3 nucleotide sequence: TGTGCTAGTGGCCAATCTCCGTATGGGACAGTTTATAATTCACCCCTCCACTTT. The J gene is TRBJ1-6, the V gene TRBV12-5; 7 positions agree with TRBD1. The junction had 15 bases not matched to a gene; V was cut back by 6 bases and J by 4 bases. CDR1 LGHNT and CDR2 FRNRAP come from the germline V gene. The CDR3 covers 18 residues.

This clone was seen a handful of times. The V and J genes are TRBV6-6 and TRBJ2-7; possibly TRBD1 for D (6 bases). V shed 6 bases and J shed 0 bases, with 12 bases lying between them. This CDR3 has 14 amino acids. Germline loops: CDR1 MNHNY, CDR2 SVGAGI (reference sequence). CDR3 sequence reads: CASSRDTASYEQYF. DNA for the CDR3: TGTGCCAGCAGCCGGGACACGGCCTCCTACGAGCAGTACTTC.

V is TRBV7-9 and J is TRBJ2-7; weak D call: TRBD1 (6 bases). CDR1 SEHNR and CDR2 FQNEAQ come from the germline V gene (reference sequence). The V end was cut by 3 bases, the J end by 2 bases, with 11 bases between. CDR3 length equals 14 residues. CDR3 coding DNA: TGTGCCAGCAGCTTTCGGACAGACGCCTACGAGCAGTACTTC. Translating it yields CASSFRTDAYEQYF.

V is TRBV15 and J is TRBJ2-7; D call uncertain. The CDR3 is made up of 15 amino acids. V lost 0 bases, J lost 5 bases, and 14 bases lay in between. CDR1 and CDR2 from the germline V gene are LNHNV and YYDKDF (reference sequence). The CDR3 spells CATSRDIGSYNEQYF. The CDR3 coding sequence is TGTGCCACCAGCAGAGATATCGGGTCATACAACGAGCAGTACTTC.

This clone was counted once. The chain combines TRBV9 with TRBJ2-6, with 10 bases matching TRBD1. Per germline, CDR1 SGDLS and CDR2 YYNGEE. The CDR3 has 20 residues. V shed 3 bases, J shed 0 bases, and the junction held 12 bases outside the gene matches. The CDR3 coding sequence is TGTGCCAGCAGCGCCCAAGACAGGGGGCGAATTAACTCTGGGGCCAACGTCCTGACTTTC. It yields the protein CASSAQDRGRINSGANVLTF.

The V and J genes are TRBV6-2 or TRBV6-3 and TRBJ1-1; D gene ambiguous. The CDR3 consists of 14 residues. Germline V gene sequence: CDR1 MNHEY, CDR2 SVGEGT. V was clipped by 4 bases and J by 4 bases, with 13 bases between them. For the CDR3, the DNA is TGTGCCAGCAGTTTAACTATGACGAGCACTGAAGCTTTCTTT. Translation gives CASSLTMTSTEAFF.

The V and J genes are TRBV19 and TRBJ2-2, with 9 bases lining up with TRBD1. Germline assignment: CDR1 LNHDA and CDR2 SQIVND (reference sequence). The CDR3 is 17 residues long. V was pared by 1 base and J by 4 bases, with 7 bases of the junction left unmatched. The CDR3 DNA reads as TGTGCCAGTAGTATAGGGAGGACAGGGGCCTTCACCGGGGAGCTGTTTTTT. Protein: CASSIGRTGAFTGELFF. Filled out from reference TRBV19 and TRBJ2-2, the complete variable domain reads DGGITQSPKYLFRKEGQNVTLSCEQNLNHDAMYWYRQDPGQGLRLIYYSQIVNDFQKGDIAEGYSVSREKKESFPLTVTSAQKNPTAFYLCASSIGRTGAFTGELFFGEGSRLTVL.

This sequence joins TRBV10-1 and TRBJ2-7; a possible D gene is TRBD1 (5 bases). The CDR3 runs 17 residues. V was trimmed by 1 base and J by 3 bases, leaving 19 bases between them. The germline V gene has CDR1 WNHNN and CDR2 SYGVQD (reference sequence). CDR3 amino acids: CASSEFSTGHSDYEQYF. The CDR3 nucleotides are TGCGCCAGCAGTGAGTTCAGCACAGGCCACTCCGACTACGAGCAGTACTTC.

V usage is TRBV6-5 and J usage is TRBJ1-5; 7 bases align to TRBD1. Trimming at V came to 6 bases and at J to 5 bases, leaving 10 bases not matched to a gene. Germline CDR1 and CDR2: MNHEY and SVGAGI. This CDR3 is built from 15 residues. CDR3 amino acids: CASSETGLFDQPQHF. CDR3 nucleotides: TGTGCCAGCAGCGAGACAGGGTTATTCGATCAGCCCCAGCATTTT.

V is TRBV4-2 and J is TRBJ2-1; 8 bases map to TRBD2. V shed 1 base, J shed 0 bases, and the junction held 5 bases outside the gene matches. CDR3 length: 17 amino acids. Germline CDR1 LGHNA, CDR2 YNFKEQ. The CDR3 is CASSQGAGGTSYNEQFF. CDR3 sequence (DNA): TGTGCCAGCAGCCAAGGGGCGGGGGGCACCTCCTACAATGAGCAGTTCTTC.

J is TRBJ1-2 and V is TRBV6-6; maybe TRBD1 (5 bases). The germline V and J ends were trimmed by 2 bases and 4 bases, with 14 bases remaining between them. CDR1 and CDR2 from the germline V gene are MNHNY and SVGAGI (reference sequence). CDR3 length: 15 amino acids. The CDR3 region has the DNA TGTGCCAGCAGTTACGGAGGGGTCGGGAGCTATGGCTACACCTTC. Its protein product is CASSYGGVGSYGYTF.

The J gene is TRBJ1-2, the V gene TRBV9; D gene unclear. The length of the CDR3 is 13 residues. CDR1 and CDR2 (germline): SGDLS, YYNGEE. V was trimmed by 0 bases and J by 12 bases, leaving 15 bases between them. The CDR3 coding sequence is TGTGCCAGCAGCGTAGGAGTTACCGGGGTTCACACCTTC. As protein: CASSVGVTGVHTF.

The rearrangement links TRBV19 to TRBJ1-1; unclear D gene. The V gene lost 7 bases and the J gene lost 4 bases, with 13 bases spanning the gap. From germline, CDR1 is LNHDA and CDR2 SQIVND (reference sequence). This CDR3 is built from 13 residues. The CDR3 region is CASIKVSGTEAFF. The CDR3 nucleotides are TGTGCCAGTATAAAGGTGTCGGGCACTGAAGCTTTCTTT.

The gene calls are TRBV5-1 and TRBJ2-2; TRBD1 aligns across 11 bases. Germline assignment: CDR1 SGHRS and CDR2 YFSETQ. V shed 3 bases and J 5 bases; nucleotides not matched to a gene: 6. CDR3 length: 16 amino acids. This chain's CDR3 is CASSYGQGARTGELFF. The CDR3 nucleotides are TGCGCCAGCAGCTACGGACAGGGGGCTAGGACCGGGGAGCTGTTTTTT.

The chain joins TRBV19 to TRBJ1-1; no reliable D call. Trimming stripped 4 bases from V and 1 base from J, with 10 bases between. The germline gives CDR1 LNHDA, CDR2 SQIVND (reference sequence). The length of the CDR3 is 14 residues. Written as DNA, the CDR3 is TGTGCCAGTAGTAAGTACAGAACGAACACTGAAGCTTTCTTT. Its protein product is CASSKYRTNTEAFF.

The chain links TRBV6-6 to TRBJ2-2; D unresolved. Germline V CDR1 and CDR2: MNHNY, SVGAGI (reference sequence). The V end was cut by 8 bases, the J end by 2 bases, with 15 bases between. This CDR3 has 15 amino acids. The CDR3 sequence is CASPKRQDNTGELFF. In nucleotides, the CDR3 is TGTGCCAGCCCGAAACGGCAGGACAACACCGGGGAGCTGTTTTTT.

This clone was recorded only once. The chain carries TRBV28 and TRBJ1-2; D call uncertain. V gave up 3 bases and J gave up 1 base, with 6 bases separating them. Germline CDR1 MDHEN, CDR2 SYDVKM. The CDR3 contains 13 residues. The CDR3 is CASSFRVNYGYTF. The CDR3 DNA is TGTGCCAGCAGTTTCCGGGTTAACTATGGCTACACCTTC.

The chain employs TRBV15 and TRBJ1-4, with D possibly matching TRBD1 (5 bases). V was clipped by 0 bases and J by 3 bases, with 11 bases between them. Germline V gene sequence: CDR1 LNHNV, CDR2 YYDKDF (reference sequence). The CDR3 covers 16 residues. This CDR3 reads CATSRDDGGSNEKLFF. The DNA for the CDR3 is TGTGCCACCAGCAGAGATGATGGGGGATCTAATGAAAAACTGTTTTTT.

The DNA for the CDR3 is TGTGCCAGCAGCATCTCCTTGGAGGGGAGGTCACCCCTCCACTTT. It yields the protein CASSISLEGRSPLHF. This sequence joins TRBV6-5 and TRBJ1-6; the D gene is possibly TRBD1 (5 bases). This CDR3 has 15 amino acids. With 6 bases removed from V and 10 bases from J, the gap between germline ends came to 19 bases. The germline gives CDR1 MNHEY, CDR2 SVGAGI.